The rows below give T cell receptor beta chains drawn from one sample of a study of human T cells and chemical hapten exposure. TCRdb used MiXCR to reprocess the RACE reads, holding one entry per CDR3 protein. The data show 71,000 or so distinct CDR3 sequences, with more than 8% seen just once and over 3% held by the top ten. The source material was whole blood, sampled in connection with sensitization to the hapten diphenylcyclopropenone (DPC). These receptors were obtained from a woman aged 40 to 49 with alopecia areata. Some clones in this sample may be carry-over from other donors' samples. The CDR3 runs from the conserved cysteine through the conserved F or W. The order of the fields is V gene, J gene, CDR3 protein.

V: TRBV20-1; J: TRBJ2-7; CDR3: CSARGDTDLGEQYF
V: TRBV5-1; J: TRBJ1-2; CDR3: CASSVTGDANYGYTF
V: TRBV5-5; J: TRBJ1-1; CDR3: CASSFGEVPTFRNTEAFF
V: TRBV2; J: TRBJ2-1; CDR3: CASSGDSYNEQFF
V: TRBV10-3; J: TRBJ2-2; CDR3: CAITPLEDTGELFF
V: TRBV18; J: TRBJ2-1; CDR3: CASSPEGQGWDNEQFF
V: TRBV6-2/TRBV6-3; J: TRBJ1-5; CDR3: CASRLPGQTTNQPQHF
V: TRBV29-1; J: TRBJ1-2; CDR3: CSVEDSRRTGDYGYTF
V: TRBV5-4; J: TRBJ1-1; CDR3: CASSLWAGTTMNTEAFF
V: TRBV7-2; J: TRBJ2-7; CDR3: CASSLGPGSSYEQYF
V: TRBV6-6; J: TRBJ1-4; CDR3: CASSSPRTVDEKLFF
V: TRBV12-3/TRBV12-4; J: TRBJ2-1; CDR3: CASSLALLVPYEQFF
V: TRBV6-1; J: TRBJ1-2; CDR3: CATQTGGGYGYTF
V: TRBV24-1; J: TRBJ2-2; CDR3: CATSDFREAGELFF
V: TRBV20-1; J: TRBJ1-1; CDR3: CSAREGWGNTEAFF
V: TRBV6-2/TRBV6-3; J: TRBJ2-5; CDR3: CASSRGAQETQYF
V: TRBV12-3/TRBV12-4; J: TRBJ2-1; CDR3: CASSFGTTGDNEQFF
V: TRBV6-2/TRBV6-3; J: TRBJ2-1; CDR3: CASSSGLIYNEQFF
V: TRBV18; J: TRBJ2-1; CDR3: CASSSVLGHNEQFF
V: TRBV11-2; J: TRBJ2-3; CDR3: CASSLSGTSTDTQYF
V: TRBV6-1; J: TRBJ1-6; CDR3: CASRELGLGNSPLHF
V: TRBV12-3/TRBV12-4; J: TRBJ2-4; CDR3: CASIEGQAKNIQYF
V: TRBV6-2/TRBV6-3; J: TRBJ1-2; CDR3: CASTTGTHYGYTF
V: TRBV6-1; J: TRBJ1-5; CDR3: CASRTRGNQPQHF
V: TRBV5-1; J: TRBJ2-1; CDR3: CASSSPTTRNEQFF
V: TRBV7-9; J: TRBJ2-3; CDR3: CASSLVSSTDTQYF
V: TRBV27; J: TRBJ2-7; CDR3: CASSLVSRGDEQYF
V: TRBV20-1; J: TRBJ1-5; CDR3: CSARDTGGQPQHF
V: TRBV7-2; J: TRBJ2-7; CDR3: CASSLGQGTYEQYF
V: TRBV4-3; J: TRBJ1-1; CDR3: CASSQEPGRAEAFF
V: TRBV27; J: TRBJ2-5; CDR3: CASSLKASGLRTQYF
V: TRBV4-2; J: TRBJ2-7; CDR3: CASSQGRGPTYEQYF
V: TRBV28; J: TRBJ2-7; CDR3: CASSQAFHAYEQYF
V: TRBV29-1; J: TRBJ2-3; CDR3: CSVDLTVDTDTQYF
V: TRBV7-9; J: TRBJ1-1; CDR3: CASSLRQGTNTEAFF
V: TRBV6-6; J: TRBJ2-3; CDR3: CASSPGTGTDTQYF
V: TRBV7-9; J: TRBJ2-2; CDR3: CASSFGGSTGELFF
V: TRBV2; J: TRBJ1-2; CDR3: CASSQGQPNYGYTF
V: TRBV5-4; J: TRBJ2-1; CDR3: CASSLDRGRRFF
V: TRBV4-3; J: TRBJ2-7; CDR3: CASSQDRIYEQYF
V: TRBV28; J: TRBJ2-3; CDR3: CASSGGTNSDTQYF
V: TRBV10-3; J: TRBJ2-3; CDR3: CAISESGGTGLTDTQYF
V: TRBV4-1; J: TRBJ2-7; CDR3: CASSQGTGEEQYF
V: TRBV5-1; J: TRBJ2-5; CDR3: CASSLVVPYQETQYF
V: TRBV12-3/TRBV12-4; J: TRBJ1-2; CDR3: CASSPYGTASNYGYTF
V: TRBV6-6; J: TRBJ1-4; CDR3: CASLPGDPTNEKLFF
V: TRBV12-2; J: TRBJ2-1; CDR3: CASRLEATSVIGEQFF
V: TRBV25-1; J: TRBJ2-1; CDR3: CASSALAGGWSSYNEQFF
V: TRBV7-2; J: TRBJ2-5; CDR3: CASSLGGARETQYF
V: TRBV7-9; J: TRBJ2-3; CDR3: CASSLIADTQYF
V: TRBV6-5; J: TRBJ2-2; CDR3: CASSRPTGETGELFF